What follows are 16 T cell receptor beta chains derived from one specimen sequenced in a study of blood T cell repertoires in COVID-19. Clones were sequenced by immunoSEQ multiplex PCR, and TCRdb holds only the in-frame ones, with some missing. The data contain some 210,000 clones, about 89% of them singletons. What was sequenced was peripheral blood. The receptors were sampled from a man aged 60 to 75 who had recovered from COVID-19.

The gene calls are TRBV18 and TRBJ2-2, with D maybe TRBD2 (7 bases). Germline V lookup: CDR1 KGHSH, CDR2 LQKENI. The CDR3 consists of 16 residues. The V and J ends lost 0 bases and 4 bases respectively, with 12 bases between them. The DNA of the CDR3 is TGTGCCAGCTCACCACCGATCGGGGGGCCCACCGGGGAGCTGTTTTTT. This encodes CASSPPIGGPTGELFF.

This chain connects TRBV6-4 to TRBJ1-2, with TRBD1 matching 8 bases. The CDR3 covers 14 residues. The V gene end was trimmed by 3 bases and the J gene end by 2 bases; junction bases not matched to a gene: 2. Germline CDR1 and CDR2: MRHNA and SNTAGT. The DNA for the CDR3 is TGTGCCAGCAGTGAAGGACAGGGAAACTATGGCTACACCTTC. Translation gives CASSEGQGNYGYTF.

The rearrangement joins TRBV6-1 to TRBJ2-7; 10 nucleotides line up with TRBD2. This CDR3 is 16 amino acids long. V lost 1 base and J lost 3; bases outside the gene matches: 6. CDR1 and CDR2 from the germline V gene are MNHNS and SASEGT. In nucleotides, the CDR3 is TGTGCCAGCAGTGAAGACGGACTAGCGGCCCTCTACGAGCAGTACTTC. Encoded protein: CASSEDGLAALYEQYF.

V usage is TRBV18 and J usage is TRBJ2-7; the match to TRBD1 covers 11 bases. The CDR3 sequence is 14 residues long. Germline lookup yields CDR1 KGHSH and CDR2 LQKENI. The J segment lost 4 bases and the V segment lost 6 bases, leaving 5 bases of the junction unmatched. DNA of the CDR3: TGTGCCAGCTCCCCTGGGACAGGGGGTTACGAGCAGTACTTC. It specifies CASSPGTGGYEQYF.

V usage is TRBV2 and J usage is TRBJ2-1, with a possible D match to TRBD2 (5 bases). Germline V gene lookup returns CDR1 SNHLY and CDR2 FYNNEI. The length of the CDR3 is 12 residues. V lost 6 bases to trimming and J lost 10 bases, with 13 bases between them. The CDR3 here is CASSGVGIEQFF. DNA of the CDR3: TGTGCCAGCAGCGGAGTCGGGATAGAGCAGTTCTTC.

The CDR3 reads CASSPGGNVGNQPQHF. The CDR3 nucleotides are TGTGCCAGCTCTCCCGGGGGGAATGTGGGCAATCAGCCCCAGCATTTT. The chain combines TRBV18 with TRBJ1-5; TRBD1 is a possible D gene (5 bases). V was shortened by 6 bases and J by 2 bases, with 17 bases between the two germline ends. The germline CDR1 and CDR2 sequences are KGHSH and LQKENI. The CDR3 has 16 amino acids.

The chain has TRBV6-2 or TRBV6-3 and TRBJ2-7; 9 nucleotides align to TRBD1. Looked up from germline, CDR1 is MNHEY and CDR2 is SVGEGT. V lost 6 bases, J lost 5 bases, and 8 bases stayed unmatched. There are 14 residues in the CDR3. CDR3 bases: TGTGCCAGCAGCAGAGCCGGGACAGGGCACGAGCAGTACTTC. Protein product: CASSRAGTGHEQYF.

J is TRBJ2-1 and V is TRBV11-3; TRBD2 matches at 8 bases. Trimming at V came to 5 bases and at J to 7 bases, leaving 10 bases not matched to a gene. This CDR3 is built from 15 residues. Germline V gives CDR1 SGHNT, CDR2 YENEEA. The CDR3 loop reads CASSTRGGLVNEQFF. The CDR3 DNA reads TGTGCCAGCAGCACCCGGGGGGGGCTAGTTAATGAGCAGTTCTTC.

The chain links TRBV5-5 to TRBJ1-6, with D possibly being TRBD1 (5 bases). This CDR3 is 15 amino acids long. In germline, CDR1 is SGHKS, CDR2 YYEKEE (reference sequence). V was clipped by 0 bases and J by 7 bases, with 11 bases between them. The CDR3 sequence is CASSLEGHGNSPLHF. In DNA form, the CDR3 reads TGTGCCAGCAGCTTGGAAGGACACGGGAATTCACCCCTCCACTTT.

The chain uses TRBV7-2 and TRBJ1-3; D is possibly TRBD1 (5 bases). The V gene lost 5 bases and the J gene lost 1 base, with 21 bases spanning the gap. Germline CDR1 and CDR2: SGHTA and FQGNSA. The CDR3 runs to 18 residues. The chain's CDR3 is CASSPSAPAGRSGNTIYF. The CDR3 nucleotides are TGTGCCAGCAGCCCTAGTGCCCCGGCAGGGAGGTCTGGAAACACCATATATTTT.

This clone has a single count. The CDR3 protein is CASSPRGGQGGYEQYF. The CDR3 DNA reads TGTGCCAGCAGCCCCCGGGGGGGGCAGGGCGGCTACGAGCAGTACTTC. V usage is TRBV7-6 and J usage is TRBJ2-7, with 8 bases fitting TRBD2. The ends lost 5 bases at V and 3 bases at J; junction bases unmatched: 12. CDR1 and CDR2 (germline): SGHVS, FNYEAQ. This CDR3 is 16 amino acids long.

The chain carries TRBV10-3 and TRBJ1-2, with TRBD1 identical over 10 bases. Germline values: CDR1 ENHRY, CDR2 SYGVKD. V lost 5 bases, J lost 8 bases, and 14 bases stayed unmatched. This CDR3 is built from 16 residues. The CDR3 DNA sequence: TGTGCCATCAGTCCCGGGACAGGGGCTCCTCGGGAGGGCTACACCTTC. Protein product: CAISPGTGAPREGYTF.

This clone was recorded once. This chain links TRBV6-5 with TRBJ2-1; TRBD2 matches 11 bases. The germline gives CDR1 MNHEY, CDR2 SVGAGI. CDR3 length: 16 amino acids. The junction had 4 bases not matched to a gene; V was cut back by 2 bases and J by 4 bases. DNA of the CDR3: TGTGCCAGCAGTTACATAGCGGGAGGGCGGTACAATGAGCAGTTCTTC. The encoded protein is CASSYIAGGRYNEQFF.

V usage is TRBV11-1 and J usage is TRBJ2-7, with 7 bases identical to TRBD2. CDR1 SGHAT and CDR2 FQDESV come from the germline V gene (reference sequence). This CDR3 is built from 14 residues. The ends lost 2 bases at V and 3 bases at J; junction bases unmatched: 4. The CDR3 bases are TGTGCCAGCAGCTTAAGTCCTAGCGGCTACGAGCAGTACTTC. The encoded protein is CASSLSPSGYEQYF.

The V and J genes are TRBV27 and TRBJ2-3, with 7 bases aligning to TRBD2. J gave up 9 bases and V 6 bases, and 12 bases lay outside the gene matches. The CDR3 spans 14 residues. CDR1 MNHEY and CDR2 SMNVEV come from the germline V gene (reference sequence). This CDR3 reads CASSSGTKVATQYF. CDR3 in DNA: TGTGCCAGCAGCTCCGGGACTAAGGTTGCGACGCAGTATTTT.

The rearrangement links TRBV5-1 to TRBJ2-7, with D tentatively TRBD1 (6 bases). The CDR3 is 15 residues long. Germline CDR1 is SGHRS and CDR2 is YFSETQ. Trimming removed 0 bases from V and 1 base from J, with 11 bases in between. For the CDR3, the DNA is TGCGCCAGCAGCTTGGCTAGGGGGTTATCCTACGAGCAGTACTTC. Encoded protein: CASSLARGLSYEQYF.